This T cell receptor beta chain appears in the sequencing data of a study of shared clonotypes between healthy human individuals. The table came from immunoSEQ multiplex PCR; TCRdb's copy has only in-frame clones and leaves some out. The sample shows around 1.1 million clones, around 77% of them seen only once. This TCR was sampled from a man aged 18 to 29 in good health. Some clones in this sample may be carry-over from other donors' samples. The sample taken for sequencing was memory CD4+ T cells from PBMCs. The subset is: CD45RA-negative fraction.

CDR3 DNA: TGTGCCAGCAGCTCCCCCGGGGTAGCGGGGAACTACGAGCAGTACTTC. It translates to CASSSPGVAGNYEQYF. This chain connects TRBV28 to TRBJ2-7, with 8 bases aligning to TRBD2. CDR1 and CDR2 from the germline V gene are MDHEN and SYDVKM. Trimming cost V 6 bases and J 3 bases; bases outside gene matches: 13. CDR3 size: 16 residues.